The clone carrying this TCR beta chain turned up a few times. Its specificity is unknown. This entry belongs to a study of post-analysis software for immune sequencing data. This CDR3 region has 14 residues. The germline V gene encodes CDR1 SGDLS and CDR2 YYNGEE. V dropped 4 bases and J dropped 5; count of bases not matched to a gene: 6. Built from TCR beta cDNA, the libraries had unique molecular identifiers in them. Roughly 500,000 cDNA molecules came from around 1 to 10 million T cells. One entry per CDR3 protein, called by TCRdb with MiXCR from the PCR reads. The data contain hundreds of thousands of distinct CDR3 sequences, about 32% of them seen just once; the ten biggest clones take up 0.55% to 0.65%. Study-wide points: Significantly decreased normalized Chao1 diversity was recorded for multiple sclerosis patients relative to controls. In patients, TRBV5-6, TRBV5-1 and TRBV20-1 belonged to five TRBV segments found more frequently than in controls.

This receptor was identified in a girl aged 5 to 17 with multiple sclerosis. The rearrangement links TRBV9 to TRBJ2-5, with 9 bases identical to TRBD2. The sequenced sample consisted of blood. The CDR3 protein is CASSPAGGAETQYF. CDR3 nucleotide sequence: TGTGCCAGCAGCCCAGCGGGAGGAGCTGAGACCCAGTACTTC.